These 15 T cell receptor beta chains came from one sample sequenced in a study of blood T cell repertoires in COVID-19. Repertoires were generated with immunoSEQ multiplex PCR, while TCRdb's copy carries only in-frame clones and drops some. The repertoire consists of about 96,000 clones, with over 85% occurring once and the leading ten covering roughly 4.2%. Sequenced: peripheral blood. These receptor sequences come from a human donor with COVID-19, enrolled during active disease. The donor label of this sample is uncertain.

The rearrangement uses TRBV27 and TRBJ1-2, with TRBD1 as a possible D gene (6 bases). Germline V CDR1 and CDR2: MNHEY, SMNVEV (reference sequence). This CDR3 spans 17 amino acids. Trimming pared 10 bases from V and 2 bases from J, leaving 26 bases between. CDR3 amino acids: CATLSLKQGIRNYGYTF. DNA for the CDR3: TGTGCCACCCTCTCGTTGAAACAGGGAATCAGGAACTATGGCTACACCTTC.

This chain connects TRBV10-3 to TRBJ2-1; TRBD2 matches 14 bases. The V segment lost 0 bases and the J segment 7 bases; nucleotides outside the gene matches: 11. Germline CDR1 and CDR2: ENHRY and SYGVKD. The CDR3 covers 19 residues. The CDR3, as DNA: TGTGCCATCAGTGAGTCGATTGCGACTAGCGGGGGGGGTAGGAATGAGCAGTTCTTC. Protein sequence: CAISESIATSGGGRNEQFF.

The V gene is TRBV2, the J gene TRBJ2-7, with D uncertain. CDR3 length: 11 residues. Germline CDR1 is SNHLY and CDR2 is FYNNEI. Trimming removed 4 bases from V and 11 bases from J, with 12 bases in between. The CDR3 region is CASSVGPHEYF. The DNA of the CDR3 is TGTGCCAGCAGTGTTGGCCCCCATGAGTACTTC. Full variable domain (missing parts from reference TRBV2 and TRBJ2-7): EPEVTQTPSHQVTQMGQEVILRCVPISNHLYFYWYRQILGQKVEFLVSFYNNEISEKSEIFDDQFSVERPDGSNFTLKIRSTKLEDSAMYFCASSVGPHEYFGPGTRLTVT.

The rearrangement uses TRBV7-6 and TRBJ2-2; TRBD2 might be the D (6 bases). Germline values: CDR1 SGHVS, CDR2 FNYEAQ. The V gene lost 5 bases and the J gene lost 5 bases, with 15 bases spanning the gap. There are 15 residues in the CDR3. The chain's CDR3 is CASSHRGIGTGELFF. DNA for the CDR3: TGTGCCAGCAGCCACCGGGGGATTGGGACCGGGGAGCTGTTTTTT.

The genes are TRBV5-6 and TRBJ1-5, with 12 bases aligning to TRBD1. In germline, CDR1 is SGHDT, CDR2 YYEEEE. The trim removed 3 bases at V and 0 bases at J, leaving 1 base unmatched. This CDR3 comprises 16 residues. The CDR3 reads CASSWGQGASNQPQHF. The CDR3 DNA reads TGTGCCAGCAGCTGGGGACAGGGGGCTAGCAATCAGCCCCAGCATTTT.

The rearrangement joins TRBV7-9 to TRBJ2-3; D gene ambiguous. CDR3 size: 12 residues. The ends were cut back, 0 bases at V and 5 bases at J, with 3 bases in the middle. Germline lookup yields CDR1 SEHNR and CDR2 FQNEAQ (reference sequence). CDR3 sequence (DNA): TGTGCCAGCAGCTTAGCCATAGATACGCAGTATTTT. It translates to CASSLAIDTQYF.

The J gene is TRBJ2-1, the V gene TRBV5-4; no clear D gene. Between the trimmed V and J ends, which lost 4 bases and 4 bases, there was a span of 9 bases. CDR1 and CDR2 from the germline V gene are SGHNT and YYREEE (reference sequence). The CDR3 loop spans 13 amino acids. CDR3 sequence reads: CASSIQIYNEQFF. The CDR3 bases are TGTGCCAGCAGCATCCAAATTTACAATGAGCAGTTCTTC.

The rearrangement joins TRBV3-1 (or the pseudogene TRBV3-2) to TRBJ2-1; D is possibly TRBD2 (5 bases). This CDR3 comprises 15 residues. V lost 4 bases to trimming and J lost 4 bases, with 14 bases between them. Germline V gene data show CDR1 as LGHDT and CDR2 as YNNKEL (reference sequence). The CDR3 bases are TGTGCCAGCAGCCCCATAGCGAGACCTTACAATGAGCAGTTCTTC. It translates to CASSPIARPYNEQFF.

This clone appeared a few times. The chain combines TRBV13 with TRBJ2-7; D possibly corresponds to TRBD1 (5 bases). Germline CDR1 is PRHDT and CDR2 is FYEKMQ (reference sequence). The CDR3 extends over 16 amino acids. The V and J ends lost 5 bases and 2 bases respectively, with 19 bases between them. The CDR3 loop is CASSNRQSTRPYEQYF. The CDR3 DNA follows: TGTGCCAGCAGCAATAGACAGTCCACAAGACCCTACGAGCAGTACTTC. The variable domain in full, with the rest retrieved from reference TRBV13 and TRBJ2-7, is AAGVIQSPRHLIKEKRETATLKCYPIPRHDTVYWYQQGPGQDPQFLISFYEKMQSDKGSIPDRFSAQQFSDYHSELNMSSLELGDSALYFCASSNRQSTRPYEQYFGPGTRLTVT.

In its sample, this clone was seen once. The chain recombines TRBV5-1 with TRBJ1-3; D uncertain. The CDR3 has 16 residues. V dropped 2 bases and J dropped 4 bases, with 16 bases sitting between them. CDR1 is SGHRS, CDR2 YFSETQ, per germline. The CDR3 DNA reads as TGCGCCAGCAGCTTAGCGGACCCCGGTACCGGAAACACCATATATTTT. Protein sequence: CASSLADPGTGNTIYF.

J is TRBJ1-4 and V is TRBV5-1; 7 bases agree with TRBD1. Unmatched junction bases numbered 7, after V lost 0 bases and J lost 8 bases. The V gene's germline CDR1 is SGHRS and CDR2 YFSETQ. The CDR3 loop spans 15 amino acids. The CDR3 sequence is CASSLDRGRGEKLFF. The CDR3 coding sequence is TGCGCCAGCAGCTTGGACAGGGGAAGGGGAGAAAAACTGTTTTTT.

The genes are TRBV5-5 and TRBJ2-1; TRBD2 is a possible D gene (5 bases). The ends were cut back, 0 bases at V and 3 bases at J, with 16 bases in the middle. The CDR3 covers 17 residues. The germline CDR1 and CDR2 sequences are SGHKS and YYEKEE (reference sequence). The CDR3, as DNA: TGTGCCAGCAGCTTGGGGCTCGTGGCGGGCAACTACAATGAGCAGTTCTTC. Translated, it gives CASSLGLVAGNYNEQFF.

The rearrangement links TRBV5-4 to TRBJ2-7; the D gene is possibly TRBD2 (5 bases). V was cut by 4 bases and J by 3 bases, with 17 bases left in between. The germline CDR1 and CDR2 sequences are SGHNT and YYREEE (reference sequence). There are 15 residues in the CDR3. DNA for the CDR3: TGTGCCAGCAGCCGGCCCAACAGCGGAATCTACGAGCAGTACTTC. It yields the protein CASSRPNSGIYEQYF.

The V gene is TRBV9, the J gene TRBJ1-3; TRBD1 aligns across 7 bases. After removal of 0 bases from V and 4 bases from J, the junction contained 4 bases not matched to a gene. Germline CDR1 is SGDLS and CDR2 is YYNGEE. The CDR3 totals 15 residues. CDR3 DNA: TGTGCCAGCAGCGTAGAGGGGGCCGTGGGAAACACCATATATTTT. It codes for CASSVEGAVGNTIYF.

The chain uses TRBV2 and TRBJ1-5; 9 bases align to TRBD1. Germline CDR1 reads SNHLY; CDR2 reads FYNNEI. The trim removed 6 bases at V and 4 bases at J, leaving 10 bases unmatched. The CDR3 totals 16 residues. The CDR3 bases are TGTGCCAGCAGGGATGATCGACAGGGGGGAAATCAGCCCCAGCATTTT. This encodes CASRDDRQGGNQPQHF. Looking up the rest from reference TRBV2 and TRBJ1-5 gives the full variable domain: EPEVTQTPSHQVTQMGQEVILRCVPISNHLYFYWYRQILGQKVEFLVSFYNNEISEKSEIFDDQFSVERPDGSNFTLKIRSTKLEDSAMYFCASRDDRQGGNQPQHFGDGTRLSIL.